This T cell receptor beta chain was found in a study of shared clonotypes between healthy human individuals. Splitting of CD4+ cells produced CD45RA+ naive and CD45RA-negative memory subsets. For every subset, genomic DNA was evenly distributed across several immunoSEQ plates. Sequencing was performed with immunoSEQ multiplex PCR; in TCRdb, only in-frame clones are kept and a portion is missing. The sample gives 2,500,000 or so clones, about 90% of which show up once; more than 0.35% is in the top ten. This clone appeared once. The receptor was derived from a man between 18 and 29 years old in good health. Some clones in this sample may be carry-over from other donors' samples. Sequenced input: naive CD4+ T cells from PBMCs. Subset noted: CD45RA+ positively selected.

The chain's CDR3 is CASSLGQSANYGYTF. In DNA, the CDR3 is TGTGCCAGCAGCTTGGGACAGTCCGCGAACTATGGCTACACCTTC. This chain joins TRBV5-5 and TRBJ1-2; weak D call: TRBD1 (5 bases). V shed 0 bases and J shed 2 bases, with 11 bases lying between them. Germline CDR1 is SGHKS and CDR2 is YYEKEE (reference sequence). The CDR3 spans 15 residues.